This T cell receptor (beta chain) was captured in a study of T-cell memory formation after mild COVID-19 (dated by TCRdb to about 2021). A note on the overall study: Most TCR sequence clusters were specific to one of the two donors. In a couple of donors, T-cell clones that expanded and contracted after mild COVID-19 were tracked by sequencing TCRalpha and TCRbeta repertoires over time. Two young, previously healthy adult volunteers, one female and one male, were included in the cohort. Overall study outcomes, separate from this receptor: The study included only two mild cases, and larger cohorts that include severe cases with pre-infection samples were judged to be necessary. Some responding clones were detected in pre-infection memory, suggesting pre-existing cross-reactive memory T cells joined the SARS-CoV-2 response. Contracting CD4+ clones appeared mostly in the CM and EM memory subsets, whereas CD8+ clones were enriched in EMRA. The second-wave clones that peaked on day 37 were not confirmed to be SARS-CoV-2 specific. Clones contracting from day 15 to 85 had balanced CD4/CD8 phenotypes, while a second wave expanding from day 15 to 37 was biased towards CD4+.

TCRdb records Illumina NovaSeq 6000 as the sequencer. TCRalpha and TCRbeta cDNA libraries were constructed by 5'RACE with constant-segment primers, with sample barcodes and unique molecular identifiers being introduced. Trizol reagent was used to extract RNA from every sample. The libraries were amplified in two PCR steps, and the second step added a second sample barcode and Illumina TruSeq adapters. Libraries were sequenced on an Illumina NovaSeq with 2 x 150 bp paired-end reads. The authors' pipeline ran thus. With migec v1.2.7, reads were demultiplexed and then collapsed into UMI-guided consensus sequences. Using mixcr v2.1.11, the UMI consensuses were aligned to TRA and TRB V and J templates and assembled into clonotypes. Clonotypes were classified as expanded or contracted when called significant by both edgeR and NoisET, with noise models trained on biological replicates. For edgeR calls, a false discovery rate-adjusted p below 0.01 and a log2 fold-change threshold of 1 were applied. As an exploratory analysis of dynamics, max-normalized trajectories of the 1000 most abundant clonotypes were examined with PCA combined with hierarchical clustering. The CD4 or CD8 phenotype of responding clones was assigned using the separately sequenced CD4+ and CD8+ repertoires. In TCRdb, the public reads were trimmed at Q25 with fastp and aligned with MiXCR, with productive beta chains retained. Under each unique CDR3 protein, matching rows form one entry showing the most common genes and DNA. These V and J calls are TCRdb output, not the study's own analysis. In this sample the table shows under 450,000 distinct CDR3 sequences, 13% to 15% of which occur a single time. The biggest ten clones account for about 22% of the sample.

The CDR3 starts with the cysteine, ends with the phenylalanine, and has 14 residues. The kept DNA is CDR3 alone, 42 bases in frame from the first base. A distance of 14 bases separates the germline ends of V and J, which lose 2 bases and 7 bases respectively. The germline V gene specifies SGHTA as CDR1 and FQGNSA as CDR2. Ficoll-Paque density gradient centrifugation was used to isolate PBMCs. Of note for this clonotype: Its cognate antigen has yet to be identified. No per-base quality is available; no much larger clone lies one base away.

Material: PBMCs or a T cell subset sorted from them (not recorded which). The TCR sequence derives from a man aged 18 to 35 who had mild COVID-19 (a few samples of this study predate the infection). The sample titles of this study are shuffled in the database, so cell type and time point are left out; the donor was told from shared clones. The rearranged segments are TRBV7-2 and TRBJ1-2, with the D gene not confidently named. This receptor has the CDR3 CASSLYHPASGYTF. The nucleotides read TGTGCCAGCAGCTTATATCACCCCGCCTCTGGCTACACCTTC.